The 30 T cell receptor beta chains listed next were all sequenced from one sample in a study of T cell repertoires in ileal Crohn's disease. Libraries were prepared by immunoSEQ multiplex PCR; TCRdb keeps only in-frame clonotypes and omits some of them. Of approximately 13,000 clones in the sample, 70% to 80% were seen once. The sample was ileal tissue. These TCRs come from an adult with Crohn's disease.

The J gene is TRBJ2-5, the V gene TRBV5-8, with no clear D. Germline V lookup: CDR1 SGHTS, CDR2 YDEGEE. Trimming cost V 9 bases and J 3 bases, with 21 bases left between them. The length of the CDR3 is 15 residues. The CDR3 DNA follows: TGTGCCACTTTCATTAGACGGACCCAAGAAGAGACCCAGTACTTC. Translating it yields CATFIRRTQEETQYF.

This clone appeared a few times. V usage is TRBV19 and J usage is TRBJ2-7, with D possibly matching TRBD1 (5 bases). Deletions cut 7 bases from V and 2 bases from J, with 15 bases between. Germline CDR1 reads LNHDA; CDR2 reads SQIVND (reference sequence). This CDR3 is 14 amino acids long. CDR3: CASTGQGRTYEQYF. The CDR3, as DNA: TGTGCCAGTACCGGACAAGGTCGGACCTACGAGCAGTACTTC.

The V gene is TRBV7-2, the J gene TRBJ1-5, with D hard to call. V gave up 2 bases and J gave up 0 bases, with 8 bases separating them. CDR3 size: 15 residues. Germline CDR1 is SGHTA and CDR2 is FQGNSA. CDR3 amino acids: CASSLRWNSNQPQHF. Here the CDR3 DNA reads TGTGCCAGCAGCTTACGCTGGAATAGCAATCAGCCCCAGCATTTT.

A word on this clone: Different DNA sequences within this sample yield the same CDR3. The gene calls are TRBV29-1 and TRBJ2-5; perhaps TRBD2 as D (6 bases). Per germline, CDR1 SQVTM and CDR2 ANQGSEA. The germline V and J ends were trimmed by 6 bases and 5 bases, with 16 bases remaining between them. This CDR3 is 13 amino acids long. CDR3 in amino acids: CSVDGGDWETQYF. Written as DNA, the CDR3 is TGCAGCGTGGATGGCGGGGATTGGGAGACCCAGTACTTC.

This clone occurred a few times. The V and J genes are TRBV7-8 and TRBJ1-1; 7 bases agree with TRBD1. The CDR3 runs to 15 residues. The ends lost 6 bases at V and 3 bases at J; junction bases unmatched: 10. Germline assignment: CDR1 SGHVS and CDR2 FQNEAQ. DNA for the CDR3: TGTGCCAGCAGGGACCAGGGGGTTGGGGACACTGAAGCTTTCTTT. Amino acid sequence: CASRDQGVGDTEAFF.

The rearrangement uses TRBV5-1 and TRBJ1-2; D unclear. This CDR3 region has 14 residues. Per the germline V gene, CDR1 is SGHRS and CDR2 is YFSETQ. Between the trimmed V and J ends, which lost 0 bases and 1 base, there was a span of 7 bases. The chain's CDR3 is CASSLAPGNYGYTF. In nucleotides, the CDR3 is TGCGCCAGCAGCTTGGCTCCCGGTAACTATGGCTACACCTTC.

This sequence joins TRBV11-2 and TRBJ2-1; no firm D call. Trimming took off 7 bases at V and 6 bases at J, with 10 bases between the two ends. Germline V lookup: CDR1 SGHAT, CDR2 FQNNGV. This CDR3 has 12 amino acids. CDR3 sequence: CASNPDPNEQFF. In DNA, the CDR3 is TGTGCCAGCAACCCTGACCCCAATGAGCAGTTCTTC.

This clone turned up a few times. The chain links TRBV30 to TRBJ1-2; 10 nucleotides line up with TRBD1. The CDR3 length is 15 residues. V trimming: 4 bases; J trimming: 4 bases; junction bases outside the gene matches: 9. Germline-derived CDR1 and CDR2 are GTSNPN and SVGIG (reference sequence). CDR3 DNA sequence: TGTGCCTGGAATCTCCTGGGACAGGGGATCTATGGCTACACCTTC. This sequence encodes CAWNLLGQGIYGYTF.

This chain connects TRBV10-3 to TRBJ2-7; 10 nucleotides agree with TRBD2. Germline V gene data show CDR1 as ENHRY and CDR2 as SYGVKD. V lost 3 bases to trimming and J lost 3 bases; unmatched junction nucleotides: 8. This CDR3 region has 16 residues. The CDR3 DNA reads TGTGCCATCAGTGAAGCCCTACTAGCGGGACACTACGAGCAGTACTTC. It is translated as CAISEALLAGHYEQYF.

The chain is built from TRBV5-6 and TRBJ1-3; D is uncertain. This CDR3 is built from 15 residues. Germline CDR1 reads SGHDT; CDR2 reads YYEEEE. Trimming shortened V by 2 bases and J by 0 bases, and 9 bases separated the two germline ends. DNA of the CDR3: TGTGCCAGCAGCTTTCGTAGGAGCTCTGGAAACACCATATATTTT. This codes for CASSFRRSSGNTIYF. Together with reference TRBV5-6 and TRBJ1-3, the CDR3 gives the full variable domain: DAGVTQSPTHLIKTRGQQVTLRCSPKSGHDTVSWYQQALGQGPQFIFQYYEEEERQRGNFPDRFSGHQFPNYSSELNVNALLLGDSALYLCASSFRRSSGNTIYFGEGSWLTVV.

This chain uses TRBV5-4 with TRBJ1-4, with TRBD1 matching 9 bases. The CDR3 length is 15 residues. V dropped 4 bases and J dropped 8; count of bases not matched to a gene: 9. The germline V gene encodes CDR1 SGHNT and CDR2 YYREEE (reference sequence). In DNA form, the CDR3 reads TGTGCCAGCAGCGGCGGACAGGGGATTGAAGAAAAACTGTTTTTT. This gives the protein CASSGGQGIEEKLFF. The complete variable domain, with remaining parts taken from reference TRBV5-4 and TRBJ1-4, reads ETGVTQSPTHLIKTRGQQVTLRCSSQSGHNTVSWYQQALGQGPQFIFQYYREEENGRGNFPPRFSGLQFPNYSSELNVNALELDDSALYLCASSGGQGIEEKLFFGSGTQLSVL.

The chain carries TRBV28 and TRBJ2-7; D is possibly TRBD2 (5 bases). Trimming removed 6 bases at V and 2 bases at J, with 8 bases between. In germline, CDR1 is MDHEN, CDR2 SYDVKM. The CDR3 is 12 residues long. CDR3 nucleotide sequence: TGTGCCAGCAGCCGGGGTGCCTACGAGCAGTACTTC. The encoded protein is CASSRGAYEQYF.

In nucleotides, the CDR3 is TGTGCCAGCAGTACAGGGCTAGCTAACTATGGCTACACCTTC. Its protein product is CASSTGLANYGYTF. This sequence joins TRBV6-5 and TRBJ1-2, with D maybe TRBD1 (6 bases). The CDR3 runs 14 residues. Germline V gene data show CDR1 as MNHEY and CDR2 as SVGAGI. Trimming left V 5 bases short and J 0 bases short, with 10 bases between.

The chain employs TRBV7-2 and TRBJ2-3, with D perhaps matching TRBD2 (5 bases). Looked up from germline, CDR1 is SGHTA and CDR2 is FQGNSA. Trimming took off 2 bases at V and 3 bases at J, with 9 bases between the two ends. The CDR3 has 14 residues. This CDR3 is CASSLRTSTDTQYF. Written as DNA, the CDR3 is TGTGCCAGCAGCTTAAGGACTTCTACAGATACGCAGTATTTT.

J is TRBJ1-5 and V is TRBV27, with D possibly TRBD1 on 5 matching bases. CDR3 size: 15 residues. V shed 2 bases and J shed 2 bases, with 10 bases lying between them. Germline lookup yields CDR1 MNHEY and CDR2 SMNVEV (reference sequence). As DNA, the CDR3 is TGTGCCAGCAGTTTACGAGGGGCTGGCAATCAGCCCCAGCATTTT. Amino acid sequence: CASSLRGAGNQPQHF.

The chain employs TRBV2 and TRBJ2-7; D is uncertain. V shed 0 bases and J shed 6 bases, with 6 bases lying between them. The CDR3 is 12 residues long. Germline V CDR1 and CDR2: SNHLY, FYNNEI. CDR3 loop: CASSEAMGEQYF. In nucleotides, the CDR3 is TGTGCCAGCAGTGAAGCAATGGGCGAGCAGTACTTC.

The rearrangement links TRBV5-1 to TRBJ2-1, with TRBD2 as a possible D gene (6 bases). Germline V gives CDR1 SGHRS, CDR2 YFSETQ. CDR3 size: 15 residues. The ends were cut back, 5 bases at V and 6 bases at J, with 18 bases in the middle. For the CDR3, the DNA is TGCGCCAGCAGACTGACCGGGACTGGACTCAATGAGCAGTTCTTC. It encodes CASRLTGTGLNEQFF.

The V call is TRBV4-1, the J call TRBJ2-3; possible D gene TRBD1, 6 bases. Trimming stripped 4 bases from V and 3 bases from J, with 11 bases between. This CDR3 has 14 residues. Germline V gene data show CDR1 as MGHRA and CDR2 as YSYEKL. CDR3 sequence: CASSRGRGTDTQYF. The CDR3 DNA is TGCGCCAGCAGCCGGGGCAGGGGTACAGATACGCAGTATTTT.

This chain links TRBV19 with TRBJ2-3; 8 nucleotides agree with TRBD2. CDR1 and CDR2 (germline): LNHDA, SQIVND (reference sequence). V trimming: 1 base; J trimming: 2 bases; junction bases outside the gene matches: 11. CDR3 length: 18 amino acids. CDR3 residues: CASSIGGVAGIFTDTQYF. The CDR3 DNA is TGTGCCAGTAGTATAGGCGGGGTAGCGGGGATTTTCACAGATACGCAGTATTTT.

This rearrangement joins TRBV7-3 to TRBJ1-6; 8 bases agree with TRBD1. With V trimmed by 2 bases and J by 8 bases, 5 bases remained unmatched. This CDR3 is built from 15 residues. Germline CDR1 SGHTA, CDR2 FQGTGA. CDR3 sequence: CASSLDRGLDSPLHF. The CDR3 DNA sequence: TGTGCCAGCAGCTTAGACAGGGGTTTAGATTCACCCCTCCACTTT.

The table lists this clone with a count of one. The V gene is TRBV5-1, the J gene TRBJ1-3, with D hard to call. This CDR3 comprises 15 residues. Per germline, CDR1 SGHRS and CDR2 YFSETQ. V dropped 2 bases and J dropped 2 bases, with 11 bases sitting between them. The DNA for the CDR3 is TGCGCCAGCAGCTTAGGGCTTTCCACTGGAAACACCATATATTTT. Translated, it gives CASSLGLSTGNTIYF.

The J gene is TRBJ2-1, the V gene TRBV7-8, with a tentative D call TRBD1 (6 bases). The CDR3 has 14 amino acids. From germline, CDR1 is SGHVS and CDR2 FQNEAQ. V was shortened by 6 bases and J by 2 bases, with 11 bases between the two germline ends. The CDR3 nucleotides read TGTGCCAGCAGAGGGGGAACAACCTACAATGAGCAGTTCTTC. Amino acids: CASRGGTTYNEQFF.

The chain joins TRBV2 to TRBJ2-2, with 8 bases fitting TRBD1. The CDR3 contains 15 residues. V shed 4 bases and J 0 bases; nucleotides not matched to a gene: 1. In germline, CDR1 is SNHLY, CDR2 FYNNEI. CDR3 DNA: TGTGCCAGCAGTGGACAGGGGCCGAACACCGGGGAGCTGTTTTTT. Amino acid sequence: CASSGQGPNTGELFF. The full variable domain, rest sourced from reference TRBV2 and TRBJ2-2, is EPEVTQTPSHQVTQMGQEVILRCVPISNHLYFYWYRQILGQKVEFLVSFYNNEISEKSEIFDDQFSVERPDGSNFTLKIRSTKLEDSAMYFCASSGQGPNTGELFFGEGSRLTVL.

CDR3 sequence reads: CASSLGPNQPQHF. In DNA, the CDR3 is TGTGCCAGCAGCTTAGGGCCCAATCAGCCCCAGCATTTT. The gene calls are TRBV7-9 and TRBJ1-5, with D unclear. The V end was cut by 1 base, the J end by 3 bases, with 4 bases between. Germline V gene sequence: CDR1 SEHNR, CDR2 FQNEAQ (reference sequence). This CDR3 contains 13 residues.

This clone was seen only once. The V call is TRBV27, the J call TRBJ2-3, with D unresolved. The CDR3 contains 14 residues. The germline CDR1 and CDR2 sequences are MNHEY and SMNVEV (reference sequence). V lost 4 bases and J 2 bases, leaving 10 bases between the germline ends. As DNA, the CDR3 is TGTGCCAGCAGTTCCGACTCCTACACAGATACGCAGTATTTT. It is translated as CASSSDSYTDTQYF.

By proportion, this clone is medium-sized. This chain uses TRBV27 with TRBJ1-1; perhaps TRBD1 as D (6 bases). This CDR3 comprises 14 residues. Looked up from germline, CDR1 is MNHEY and CDR2 is SMNVEV (reference sequence). Between the trimmed V and J ends, which lost 5 bases and 2 bases, there was a span of 12 bases. The CDR3 bases are TGTGCCAGCAGTCTACAGGGATTAAACACTGAAGCTTTCTTT. Protein sequence: CASSLQGLNTEAFF.

The CDR3 DNA follows: TGTGCCAGCAGGACAGGGTGGAATCAGCCCCAGCATTTT. This sequence encodes CASRTGWNQPQHF. This chain links TRBV27 with TRBJ1-5; 7 bases agree with TRBD1. J gave up 4 bases and V 6 bases, and 3 bases lay outside the gene matches. CDR3 length: 13 amino acids. The germline V gene encodes CDR1 MNHEY and CDR2 SMNVEV (reference sequence).

The rearrangement uses TRBV6-1 and TRBJ2-1; 9 bases agree with TRBD2. Trimming took 4 bases from V and 8 from J; bases not matched to a gene: 6. Germline CDR1 MNHNS, CDR2 SASEGT. The CDR3 sequence is 14 residues long. The DNA for the CDR3 is TGTGCCAGCAGTGCAGCGGGGGGAGTCGATGAGCAGTTCTTC. This gives the protein CASSAAGGVDEQFF.

The chain joins TRBV19 to TRBJ2-5; TRBD1 is a possible D gene (5 bases). Trimming pared 4 bases from V and 10 bases from J, leaving 13 bases between. Germline CDR1 is LNHDA and CDR2 is SQIVND (reference sequence). This CDR3 has 12 residues. CDR3 nucleotide sequence: TGTGCCAGTAGTACTACGCAGGGTAGCCAGTACTTC. This encodes CASSTTQGSQYF.

Regarding this clone: Within the sample, other DNA sequences also encode this same CDR3. The chain uses TRBV7-9 and TRBJ2-3; D gene unclear. Per germline, CDR1 SEHNR and CDR2 FQNEAQ (reference sequence). The CDR3 runs to 13 residues. V lost 1 base and J lost 3, with 5 bases in between. The chain's CDR3 is CASSLVGTDTQYF. The CDR3, as DNA: TGTGCCAGCAGCTTAGTGGGAACAGATACGCAGTATTTT. Full variable domain (outside the CDR3, taken from reference TRBV7-9 and TRBJ2-3): DTGVSQNPRHKITKRGQNVTFRCDPISEHNRLYWYRQTLGQGPEFLTYFQNEAQLEKSRLLSDRFSAERPKGSFSTLEIQRTEQGDSAMYLCASSLVGTDTQYFGPGTRLTVL.